Described below is a single T cell receptor (beta chain) sequence and its context. Its cognate antigen is unknown. A patient was excluded if there was uncontrolled infection, other autoimmune disease, pregnancy or lactation. It was approximately 9.7 ml of fresh peripheral blood that supplied the PBMCs. The data stem from a study of T cells in Graves' hyperthyroidism and ophthalmopathy. Germline V gene data show CDR1 as MNHEY and CDR2 as SMNVEV (reference sequence). The CDR3 contains 15 residues. V gave up 5 bases and J gave up 1 base, with 11 bases separating them. Findings and caveats of the study: In the analysis, a 13 V-J model separated ophthalmopathy from stable hyperthyroidism. In the blood, most expanded thyroid clonotypes above 0.001 appeared as well.

From RNA transcripts, TCR beta CDR3 regions were amplified. Initially, a first-round RT-PCR of the TCR CDR3 employed the HTBI primer set. TCRdb re-called the multiplex PCR reads through MiXCR, storing one row per CDR3 protein. In the table there are 310,000 or so distinct CDR3 sequences, approximately 15% of which are singletons. The receptor's source is an older woman with Graves' ophthalmopathy. The material sequenced was blood. This sequence joins TRBV27 and TRBJ2-2; D may be TRBD1 (5 bases). The CDR3 DNA sequence: TGTGCCAGCAGTATTCGAACAGGGAACACCGGGGAGCTGTTTTTT. Its protein product is CASSIRTGNTGELFF.